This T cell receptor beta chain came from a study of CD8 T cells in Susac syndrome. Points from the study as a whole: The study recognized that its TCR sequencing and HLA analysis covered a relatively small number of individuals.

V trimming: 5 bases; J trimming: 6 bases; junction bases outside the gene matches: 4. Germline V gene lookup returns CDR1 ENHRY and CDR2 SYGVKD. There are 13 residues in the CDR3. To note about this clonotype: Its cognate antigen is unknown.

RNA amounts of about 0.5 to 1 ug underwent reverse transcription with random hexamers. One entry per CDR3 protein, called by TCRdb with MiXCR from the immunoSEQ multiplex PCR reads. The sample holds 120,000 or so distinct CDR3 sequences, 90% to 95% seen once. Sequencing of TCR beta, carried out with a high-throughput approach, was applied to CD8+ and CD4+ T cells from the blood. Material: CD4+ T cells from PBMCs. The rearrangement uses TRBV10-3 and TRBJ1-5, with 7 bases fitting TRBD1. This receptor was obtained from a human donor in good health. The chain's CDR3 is CAISRDRVQPQHF. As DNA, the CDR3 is TGTGCCATCAGTCGAGACAGGGTTCAGCCCCAGCATTTT.